This entry is about one T cell receptor (beta chain). Its antigen is as yet unknown. This record belongs to a study of early T cells in non-severe SARS-CoV-2 infection. V lost 8 bases and J 6 bases, leaving 11 bases between the germline ends. The CDR3 spans 12 residues. One entry per CDR3 protein results from TCRdb running MiXCR on the 5' RACE reads. The sample lists about 99,000 distinct CDR3 sequences; roughly 17% were seen once. Study findings and constraints: Using VDJdb, the matching emphasized anti-spike CD8 responses while missing private and CD4 specificities.

This rearrangement joins TRBV12-3 or TRBV12-4 to TRBJ2-1, with D hard to call. The clonotype originates from an adult who was a healthcare worker with PCR-confirmed SARS-CoV-2 infection or an uninfected control (not recorded which). Sequencing was carried out using whole blood. The chain's CDR3 is CASRAPTNEQFF. The CDR3 nucleotides are TGTGCCAGCCGGGCCCCTACCAATGAGCAGTTCTTC.